The next 10 T cell receptor beta chains were all read from a single sample in a study of graft-versus-host responses after intestinal transplantation. Repertoires were generated with immunoSEQ multiplex PCR, while TCRdb's copy carries only in-frame clones and drops some. The repertoire holds 15,000 to 20,000 clones, with more than 65% as singletons. This specimen was PBMCs, taken 14 days after transplant. These TCRs come from a human patient who received an intestinal transplant, so some T cells may come from the graft donor.

The rearrangement links TRBV27 to TRBJ2-1, with 12 bases that match TRBD2. The CDR3 covers 15 residues. Germline CDR1 and CDR2: MNHEY and SMNVEV (reference sequence). Trimming removed 3 bases from V and 8 bases from J; junction bases left unmatched: 5. The CDR3 nucleotides read TGTGCCAGCAGTTTCCCTAGCGGGAGGGCCGATGAGCAGTTCTTC. It is translated as CASSFPSGRADEQFF.

This clone was counted a few times. The chain recombines TRBV9 with TRBJ2-5, with D possibly being TRBD2 (5 bases). Per the germline V gene, CDR1 is SGDLS and CDR2 is YYNGEE. Trimming took off 4 bases at V and 0 bases at J, with 22 bases between the two ends. The CDR3 has 18 residues. The CDR3: CASSRPTSDRGYQETQYF. CDR3 DNA sequence: TGTGCCAGCAGCAGACCCACCTCCGACCGCGGGTACCAAGAGACCCAGTACTTC.

The chain has TRBV4-2 and TRBJ2-7; possible D gene TRBD1, 5 bases. CDR3 length: 16 amino acids. CDR1 is LGHNA, CDR2 YNFKEQ, per germline. V was cut by 0 bases and J by 5 bases, with 17 bases left in between. DNA of the CDR3: TGTGCCAGCAGCCAAGATGTGGCAGGGATTTGGAACGAGCAGTACTTC. This sequence encodes CASSQDVAGIWNEQYF.

This clone occurred once. The V gene is TRBV2, the J gene TRBJ1-1; weak D call: TRBD1 (6 bases). CDR3 length: 12 amino acids. V dropped 7 bases and J dropped 5 bases, with 11 bases sitting between them. CDR1 is SNHLY, CDR2 FYNNEI, per germline. Written as DNA, the CDR3 is TGTGCCAGCATGAGGGGGGTTACTGAAGCTTTCTTT. Residues: CASMRGVTEAFF.

The V gene is TRBV5-6, the J gene TRBJ1-1; D is ambiguous. The germline V gene encodes CDR1 SGHDT and CDR2 YYEEEE. V was cut by 0 bases and J by 0 bases, with 12 bases left in between. The CDR3 length is 16 residues. CDR3 DNA sequence: TGTGCCAGCAGCTTGGATTGGCCAGGAATGAACACTGAAGCTTTCTTT. It translates to CASSLDWPGMNTEAFF.

CDR3 region: CASSLIQGNEQYF. The CDR3 bases are TGTGCCAGCAGTTTGATCCAGGGGAACGAGCAGTACTTC. The genes are TRBV28 and TRBJ2-7; D possibly corresponds to TRBD1 (6 bases). This CDR3 contains 13 residues. Germline CDR1 and CDR2: MDHEN and SYDVKM. Trimming cost V 3 bases and J 5 bases, with 11 bases left between them.

This clone was seen only once. The chain is built from TRBV6-6 and TRBJ2-7; no clear D gene. The CDR3 runs to 14 residues. Deletions cut 10 bases from V and 1 base from J, with 17 bases between. The germline gives CDR1 MNHNY, CDR2 SVGAGI (reference sequence). CDR3 amino acids: CAISRSALSYEQYF. The CDR3 DNA sequence: TGTGCCATCTCGAGGTCAGCGCTATCCTACGAGCAGTACTTC.

There are a few counts of this clone. This chain links TRBV2 with TRBJ1-5; D call uncertain. Germline CDR1 and CDR2: SNHLY and FYNNEI. The V gene lost 6 bases and the J gene lost 3 bases, with 12 bases spanning the gap. The CDR3 contains 14 residues. CDR3 DNA sequence: TGTGCCAGCAGACCCGGCCCAATCAATCAGCCCCAGCATTTT. Protein sequence: CASRPGPINQPQHF.

V gene TRBV12-5 combines with J gene TRBJ1-5, with 9 bases that match TRBD1. The germline gives CDR1 LGHNT, CDR2 FRNRAP. The CDR3 contains 20 residues. V lost 2 bases and J lost 4; bases outside the gene matches: 18. The CDR3 coding sequence is TGTGCTAGTGGTTTGCTTGTCCTATTTCCGGGACAGGGCGATAATCAGCCCCAGCATTTT. Encoded protein: CASGLLVLFPGQGDNQPQHF.

V and J are TRBV11-2 and TRBJ2-7; D possibly corresponds to TRBD2 (5 bases). Trimming cost V 5 bases and J 4 bases, with 12 bases left between them. Germline assignment: CDR1 SGHAT and CDR2 FQNNGV. This CDR3 has 13 residues. The CDR3 DNA reads TGTGCCAGCAGCCTGGACGGAGGATACGAGCAGTACTTC. The encoded protein is CASSLDGGYEQYF.